A single sample gave rise to the 27 T cell receptor beta chains below, sequenced in a study of identical twins (TCRdb year 2016). Libraries were made using 5' RACE. The instrument was an Illumina HiSeq 2000. Clones were called with MiXCR by TCRdb after fastp trimmed the public reads at Q25, and only in-frame beta chains were retained. Entries that share a CDR3 protein sequence are merged under the most common genes and DNA. This sample has about 250,000 distinct CDR3 sequences in its table, and around 15% of those were observed once. The top ten constitute approximately 10% of the sample. Sequences were obtained from memory (CD45RO+) T cells sorted from blood. The cell subset or site label corresponds to: CD45RO+ enriched T cells. The receptors shown here come from a woman between 18 and 29 years old in good health.

This clonotype was seen many times. The chain links TRBV27 to TRBJ1-4, with 8 bases that match TRBD1. V shed 9 bases, J shed 5 bases, and the junction held 5 bases outside the gene matches. CDR3 size: 13 residues. The germline V gene encodes CDR1 MNHEY and CDR2 SMNVEV (reference sequence). CDR3 sequence (DNA): TGTGCCAGTCGCCGGGACAGGAATGAAAAACTGTTTTTT. Protein sequence: CASRRDRNEKLFF.

This sequence joins TRBV6-2 or TRBV6-3 and TRBJ2-7, with D hard to call. In germline, CDR1 is MNHEY, CDR2 SVGEGT. The length of the CDR3 is 11 residues. V shed 3 bases and J shed 5 bases, with 5 bases lying between them. Here the CDR3 reads CASSYDNEQYF. For the CDR3, the DNA is TGTGCCAGCAGTTATGATAACGAGCAGTACTTC.

This clonotype was observed a handful of times. The chain joins TRBV18 to TRBJ1-2; D not resolved. Trimming took 3 bases from V and 8 from J, leaving 10 bases between them. This CDR3 comprises 12 residues. CDR1 KGHSH and CDR2 LQKENI come from the germline V gene. In nucleotides, the CDR3 is TGTGCCAGCTCACCCCGTGGAGACGGCTACACCTTC. Residues: CASSPRGDGYTF.

This chain connects TRBV11-3 to TRBJ1-1, with TRBD1 matching over 7 bases. The CDR3 consists of 13 residues. The J segment lost 3 bases and the V segment lost 7 bases, leaving 5 bases of the junction unmatched. Germline-derived CDR1 and CDR2 are SGHNT and YENEEA. CDR3 in amino acids: CASNRGSDTEAFF. CDR3 in DNA: TGTGCCAGCAACAGGGGATCGGACACTGAAGCTTTCTTT.

The chain couples TRBV7-8 to TRBJ1-6, with unresolved D. Trimming removed 4 bases at V and 1 base at J, with 17 bases between. The CDR3 is 18 residues long. Per germline, CDR1 SGHVS and CDR2 FQNEAQ. The CDR3 nucleotides read TGTGCCAGCAGCTCGAGGTCGCTCGGAGATTCCTATAATTCACCCCTCCACTTT. Protein: CASSSRSLGDSYNSPLHF. The whole variable domain, remainder taken from reference TRBV7-8 and TRBJ1-6, is GAGVSQSPRYKVAKRGQDVALRCDPISGHVSLFWYQQALGQGPEFLTYFQNEAQLDKSGLPSDRFFAERPEGSVSTLKIQRTQQEDSAVYLCASSSRSLGDSYNSPLHFGNGTRLTVT.

The chain is built from TRBV4-2 and TRBJ2-7, with D hard to call. Germline V gene sequence: CDR1 LGHNA, CDR2 YNFKEQ. The CDR3 totals 14 residues. Trimming removed 1 base from V and 6 bases from J, with 13 bases in between. The chain's CDR3 is CASSQVEGVREQYF. In DNA form, the CDR3 reads TGTGCCAGCAGCCAAGTGGAAGGAGTACGCGAGCAGTACTTC.

V and J are TRBV7-2 and TRBJ2-2; tentatively, D is TRBD1 or TRBD2 (5 bases each). V was trimmed by 6 bases and J by 2 bases, leaving 10 bases between them. Germline values: CDR1 SGHTA, CDR2 FQGNSA. The CDR3 contains 14 residues. The DNA of the CDR3 is TGTGCCAGCAGGAGGGGAATTAACACCGGGGAGCTGTTTTTT. The encoded protein is CASRRGINTGELFF. The full variable domain, rest sourced from reference TRBV7-2 and TRBJ2-2, is GAGVSQSPSNKVTEKGKDVELRCDPISGHTALYWYRQSLGQGLEFLIYFQGNSAPDKSGLPSDRFSAERTGGSVSTLTIQRTQQEDSAVYLCASRRGINTGELFFGEGSRLTVL.

This clonotype has just a few counts. The chain combines TRBV12-3 or TRBV12-4 with TRBJ1-3; 8 bases are shared with TRBD1. V shed 7 bases and J 7 bases; nucleotides not matched to a gene: 6. CDR3 length: 13 amino acids. The CDR3 DNA is TGTGCCAGCACCCTGGGACAGGCCAACACCATATATTTT. It specifies CASTLGQANTIYF.

This clonotype has a handful of counts. V is TRBV20-1 and J is TRBJ2-1, with TRBD2 identical over 11 bases. Germline V gene data show CDR1 as DFQATT and CDR2 as SNEGSKA (reference sequence). V gave up 4 bases and J gave up 4 bases; unmatched junction bases: 9. This CDR3 has 16 residues. The chain's CDR3 is CSAIPTSGDRYNEQFF. Here the CDR3 DNA reads TGCAGTGCTATCCCGACTAGCGGGGACCGATACAATGAGCAGTTCTTC.

The rearrangement uses TRBV6-2 or TRBV6-3 and TRBJ2-7; unclear D gene. Trimming removed 6 bases at V and 0 bases at J, with 15 bases between. Germline V CDR1 and CDR2: MNHEY, SVGEGT. There are 15 residues in the CDR3. As DNA, the CDR3 is TGTGCCAGCAGCCCCCTCCGACCAGACTCCTACGAGCAGTACTTC. This encodes CASSPLRPDSYEQYF.

The gene calls are TRBV7-9 and TRBJ1-1; D ambiguous. CDR1 SEHNR and CDR2 FQNEAQ come from the germline V gene (reference sequence). V lost 3 bases and J lost 7, with 9 bases in between. The CDR3 loop spans 12 amino acids. The CDR3 spells CASSLKTIEAFF. The DNA of the CDR3 is TGTGCCAGCAGCTTGAAAACCATTGAAGCTTTCTTT.

The chain recombines TRBV5-1 with TRBJ1-6, with D possibly TRBD1 on 5 matching bases. V was pared by 4 bases and J by 9 bases, with 17 bases between. CDR3 size: 15 residues. CDR1 and CDR2 from the germline V gene are SGHRS and YFSETQ. CDR3 protein: CASSTGQGLSSPLHF. DNA for the CDR3: TGCGCCAGCAGCACCGGGCAGGGCCTAAGTTCACCCCTCCACTTT.

The chain couples TRBV20-1 to TRBJ2-5, with a possible D match to TRBD2 (7 bases). Germline-derived CDR1 and CDR2 are DFQATT and SNEGSKA (reference sequence). CDR3 length: 16 amino acids. V was pared by 3 bases and J by 5 bases, with 22 bases between. The CDR3 protein is CSASRGVAGAGETQYF. CDR3 in DNA: TGCAGTGCTAGCCGGGGGGTAGCAGGGGCCGGGGAGACCCAGTACTTC.

This clonotype showed up just a few times. The rearrangement links TRBV27 to TRBJ1-1; no definite D call. Trimming shortened V by 6 bases and J by 1 base, and 9 bases separated the two germline ends. Germline values: CDR1 MNHEY, CDR2 SMNVEV (reference sequence). This CDR3 region has 13 residues. CDR3 DNA: TGTGCCAGCAGGACCCACCAGAACACTGAAGCTTTCTTT. It yields the protein CASRTHQNTEAFF.

The rearrangement links TRBV3-1 to TRBJ1-4, with 10 bases that match TRBD1. This CDR3 is 15 amino acids long. CDR1 is LGHDT and CDR2 is YNNKEL in the germline V gene (reference sequence). Unmatched junction bases numbered 3, after V lost 4 bases and J lost 4 bases. The CDR3 coding sequence is TGTGCCAGCAGCCTTAGGACAGGGGGTAATGAAAAACTGTTTTTT. Translation: CASSLRTGGNEKLFF.

This clonotype appeared a few times. The V and J genes are TRBV29-1 and TRBJ2-7; TRBD2 is a possible D gene (6 bases). V was cut by 4 bases and J by 5 bases, with 12 bases left in between. The CDR3 spans 12 residues. The V gene's germline CDR1 is SQVTM and CDR2 ANQGSEA. The CDR3 coding sequence is TGCAGCGTTGCCCTAGCGATGAACGAGCAGTACTTC. Amino acids: CSVALAMNEQYF.

The chain has TRBV3-1 and TRBJ2-7; D may be TRBD2 (6 bases). The CDR3 spans 15 residues. Germline lookup yields CDR1 LGHDT and CDR2 YNNKEL (reference sequence). Trimming left V 2 bases short and J 5 bases short, with 16 bases between. The CDR3 region has the DNA TGTGCCAGCAGCCAACCCGGGCAGGGAGGTAACGAGCAGTACTTC. It specifies CASSQPGQGGNEQYF.

The genes are TRBV4-3 and TRBJ2-1, with D perhaps TRBD2 (6 bases). The V end lost 1 base, the J end lost 10 bases, and 11 bases lay between the germline ends. From germline, CDR1 is LGHNA and CDR2 YSLEER. This CDR3 contains 13 residues. CDR3 sequence: CASSQGPSAEQFF. CDR3 coding DNA: TGCGCCAGCAGCCAAGGACCTAGCGCGGAGCAGTTCTTC.

The chain has TRBV6-5 and TRBJ2-7; maybe TRBD1 (5 bases). The CDR3 runs 16 residues. Germline V CDR1 and CDR2: MNHEY, SVGAGI. Trimming removed 0 bases at V and 2 bases at J, with 14 bases between. The CDR3 DNA reads TGTGCCAGCAGTTACTCTAGGGGCTCGACGGCCTACGAGCAGTACTTC. Protein sequence: CASSYSRGSTAYEQYF.

The chain links TRBV3-1 to TRBJ1-2, with a weak D call TRBD1 (5 bases). Trimming took 0 bases from V and 7 from J, leaving 12 bases between them. The CDR3 sequence is 14 residues long. The germline gives CDR1 LGHDT, CDR2 YNNKEL (reference sequence). The CDR3 here is CASSQDPGVRGYTF. CDR3 nucleotides: TGTGCCAGCAGCCAAGACCCGGGGGTTCGTGGCTACACCTTC.

This chain joins TRBV29-1 and TRBJ1-4; D possibly corresponds to TRBD1 (5 bases). The CDR3 loop spans 13 amino acids. The V gene lost 7 bases and the J gene lost 5 bases, with 14 bases spanning the gap. CDR1 and CDR2 (germline): SQVTM, ANQGSEA. The CDR3 DNA sequence: TGCAGCGCCCTGGGGGATGGGAATGAAAAACTGTTTTTT. Its protein product is CSALGDGNEKLFF.

The chain links TRBV20-1 to TRBJ2-5; 14 nucleotides agree with TRBD2. With 5 bases clipped from V and 2 bases from J, the junction kept 4 bases outside the gene matches. The CDR3 sequence is 15 residues long. Germline V gene data show CDR1 as DFQATT and CDR2 as SNEGSKA (reference sequence). CDR3 sequence (DNA): TGCAGTGCTTTAAGACTAGCGGGGGGGCAAGAGACCCAGTACTTC. Translation: CSALRLAGGQETQYF.

This clonotype has more than one count but fewer than ten. The chain is built from TRBV7-9 and TRBJ1-1; 9 nucleotides match TRBD1. Germline CDR1 SEHNR, CDR2 FQNEAQ (reference sequence). This CDR3 spans 16 amino acids. V shed 5 bases and J 1 base; nucleotides not matched to a gene: 8. This CDR3 is CASSPTWTGANTEAFF. CDR3 coding DNA: TGTGCCAGCAGCCCAACCTGGACAGGGGCGAACACTGAAGCTTTCTTT. Together with reference TRBV7-9 and TRBJ1-1, the CDR3 gives the full variable domain: DTGVSQNPRHKITKRGQNVTFRCDPISEHNRLYWYRQTLGQGPEFLTYFQNEAQLEKSRLLSDRFSAERPKGSFSTLEIQRTEQGDSAMYLCASSPTWTGANTEAFFGQGTRLTVV.

This clonotype was seen more than once but under ten times. This rearrangement joins TRBV21-1 to TRBJ2-1; TRBD2 is taken as the D call from the table, unchecked against the DNA. TRBV21-1 is a known pseudogene. CDR3 size: 15 residues. The CDR3 spells CASSKLAGLHNEQFF. The CDR3 coding sequence is TGTGCCAGCAGCAAACTAGCGGGGCTTCACAATGAGCAGTTCTTC.

This clonotype has a handful of counts. The V and J genes are TRBV12-3 or TRBV12-4 and TRBJ2-1, with TRBD2 matching 7 bases. The J segment lost 15 bases and the V segment lost 3 bases, leaving 5 bases of the junction unmatched. This CDR3 is 11 amino acids long. The CDR3 DNA reads as TGTGCCAGCAGTTTTTGGGGGGGGACGTTCTTC. Amino acids: CASSFWGGTFF.

This chain links TRBV20-1 with TRBJ2-3, with a possible D match to TRBD2 (5 bases). Germline CDR1 DFQATT, CDR2 SNEGSKA (reference sequence). V dropped 6 bases and J dropped 3 bases, with 13 bases sitting between them. This CDR3 region has 13 residues. The CDR3 bases are TGCAGTGCCCTGATGCCGGGGACAGATACGCAGTATTTT. This translates into CSALMPGTDTQYF.

This clonotype has just a few counts. The V and J genes are TRBV3-1 and TRBJ2-1, with 8 bases fitting TRBD2. V lost 7 bases and J lost 0; bases outside the gene matches: 8. CDR3 length equals 16 residues. Per germline, CDR1 LGHDT and CDR2 YNNKEL (reference sequence). In DNA, the CDR3 is TGTGCCAGCACCCCAAGGAGCGGGAGCTCCTACAATGAGCAGTTCTTC. This codes for CASTPRSGSSYNEQFF.